A selection of T cell receptor beta chains follows, all from one sample in a study of T cells after yellow fever vaccination. A single record per CDR3 protein comes from TCRdb applying MiXCR to the 5' RACE reads. The sample lists approximately 600,000 distinct CDR3 sequences, about 12% seen once, with under 15% in the top ten. Sequencing was performed on PBMCs, taken on the day of the yellow fever booster vaccination. All receptors derive from a man aged 25-45 years who received the YFV17D yellow fever vaccine. CDR3s include the opening cysteine and the closing phenylalanine or tryptophan. A D gene is named only where the DNA matches it firmly. A row's size may be missing; if present it is once, few, many or a size class.

j_gene: TRBJ1-4
d_gene: TRBD1
len: 14
v_gene: TRBV20-1
abundance: -
CDR3nt: TGCAGTGCCCCTCCCCCGACAGGGTCTGAAAAACTGTTTTTT
CDR3aa: CSAPPPTGSEKLFF

j_gene: TRBJ1-5
d_gene: -
len: 14
v_gene: TRBV27
abundance: few
CDR3nt: TGTGCCAGCAGTTCGGGGGATAGCAATCAGCCCCAGCATTTT
CDR3aa: CASSSGDSNQPQHF

j_gene: TRBJ2-1
d_gene: TRBD2
len: 15
v_gene: TRBV20-1
abundance: few
CDR3nt: TGCAGTGCTAGTAGAATAGCGGGAGAATACAATGAGCAGTTCTTC
CDR3aa: CSASRIAGEYNEQFF

j_gene: TRBJ2-1
d_gene: -
len: 12
v_gene: TRBV5-5
abundance: -
CDR3nt: TGTGCCAGCAACCCATGGGACAATGAGCAGTTCTTC
CDR3aa: CASNPWDNEQFF

j_gene: TRBJ2-6
d_gene: -
len: 18
v_gene: TRBV27
abundance: -
CDR3nt: TGTGCCAGCAGGAAGGGGGGCAGCTTCAGCTCTGGGGCCAACGTCCTGACTTTC
CDR3aa: CASRKGGSFSSGANVLTF

j_gene: TRBJ1-5
d_gene: -
len: 14
v_gene: TRBV2
abundance: few
CDR3nt: TGTGCCAGCAGTGATAAGAACAACAATCAGCCCCAGCATTTT
CDR3aa: CASSDKNNNQPQHF

j_gene: TRBJ2-1
d_gene: -
len: 16
v_gene: TRBV3-1
abundance: few
CDR3nt: TGTGCCAGCAGCCGAGGTAGCGGAACTACCCGGGGGGAGCAGTTCTTC
CDR3aa: CASSRGSGTTRGEQFF

j_gene: TRBJ2-3
d_gene: -
len: 14
v_gene: TRBV12-3/TRBV12-4
abundance: many
CDR3nt: TGTGCCAGCAGTTCCCTCGGCCCTACAGATACGCAGTATTTT
CDR3aa: CASSSLGPTDTQYF

j_gene: TRBJ2-7
d_gene: -
len: 15
v_gene: TRBV7-2
abundance: few
CDR3nt: TGTGCCAGCAGCGCAGGGAACTTAGACTCCTACGAGCAGTACTTC
CDR3aa: CASSAGNLDSYEQYF

j_gene: TRBJ1-2
d_gene: -
len: 17
v_gene: TRBV4-3
abundance: -
CDR3nt: TGCGCCAGCAGCCAAGAGAATGGTAGGGGATCGGACTATGGCTACACCTTC
CDR3aa: CASSQENGRGSDYGYTF

j_gene: TRBJ2-3
d_gene: TRBD2
len: 15
v_gene: TRBV7-2
abundance: -
CDR3nt: TGTGCCAGCAGCTCCGGACTAGCGGGCGGAGATACGCAGTATTTT
CDR3aa: CASSSGLAGGDTQYF

j_gene: TRBJ2-1
d_gene: TRBD2
len: 16
v_gene: TRBV7-2
abundance: few
CDR3nt: TGTGCCAGCAGCTTAGCGACTAGCGGGAGATCCAATGAGCAGTTCTTC
CDR3aa: CASSLATSGRSNEQFF

j_gene: TRBJ2-1
d_gene: TRBD1
len: 13
v_gene: TRBV5-1
abundance: -
CDR3nt: TGCGCCAGCAGCTCGACAGGGGCTAGGGAGCAGTTCTTC
CDR3aa: CASSSTGAREQFF

j_gene: TRBJ1-6
d_gene: -
len: 14
v_gene: TRBV7-3
abundance: -
CDR3nt: TGTGCCAGCAGCTTAGGCCCCTATAATTCACCCCTCCACTTT
CDR3aa: CASSLGPYNSPLHF

j_gene: TRBJ1-4
d_gene: TRBD1
len: 14
v_gene: TRBV9
abundance: -
CDR3nt: TGTGCCAGCAGTCGAGGGGGCATTGGTGAAAAACTGTTTTTT
CDR3aa: CASSRGGIGEKLFF

j_gene: TRBJ2-5
d_gene: -
len: 15
v_gene: TRBV18
abundance: few
CDR3nt: TGTGCCAGCTCTACAGTCTCTTGGGGTCGAGAGACCCAGTACTTC
CDR3aa: CASSTVSWGRETQYF

j_gene: TRBJ2-2
d_gene: -
len: 13
v_gene: TRBV12-3/TRBV12-4
abundance: -
CDR3nt: TGTGCCAGCAGTTACGGACTAGGGGGTGGGCTGTTTTTT
CDR3aa: CASSYGLGGGLFF

j_gene: TRBJ2-1
d_gene: -
len: 15
v_gene: TRBV12-3/TRBV12-4
abundance: -
CDR3nt: TGTGCCAGCAGTTTAAAGGTGGGTCGCTACAATGAGCAGTTCTTC
CDR3aa: CASSLKVGRYNEQFF

j_gene: TRBJ2-7
d_gene: TRBD2
len: 13
v_gene: TRBV30
abundance: few
CDR3nt: TGTGCCTGGAGCTGGCGGGAGAATGGCGAGCAGTACTTC
CDR3aa: CAWSWRENGEQYF

j_gene: TRBJ1-1
d_gene: TRBD1
len: 15
v_gene: TRBV2
abundance: -
CDR3nt: TGTGCCAGGCTTCTAGACAGGGAAGGACTAGGTGGAGCTTTCTTT
CDR3aa: CARLLDREGLGGAFF

j_gene: TRBJ2-3
d_gene: TRBD2
len: 17
v_gene: TRBV10-2
abundance: -
CDR3nt: TGCGCCAGCAGTTCCCCCGATAGCGGGAGAGATACAGATACGCAGTATTTT
CDR3aa: CASSSPDSGRDTDTQYF

j_gene: TRBJ2-7
d_gene: -
len: 15
v_gene: TRBV27
abundance: few
CDR3nt: TGTGCCAGCAGGGGGGCTCCGGGAGCCTCCTACGAGCAGTACTTC
CDR3aa: CASRGAPGASYEQYF

j_gene: TRBJ2-7
d_gene: -
len: 15
v_gene: TRBV3-1
abundance: -
CDR3nt: TGTGCCAGCAGCCAAGATGGGCAAAGCTTTTACGAGCAGTACTTC
CDR3aa: CASSQDGQSFYEQYF

j_gene: TRBJ2-2
d_gene: TRBD1
len: 15
v_gene: TRBV18
abundance: few
CDR3nt: TGTGCCAGCTCACTCACCGGGACAGGGTCCGGGGAGCTGTTTTTT
CDR3aa: CASSLTGTGSGELFF

j_gene: TRBJ1-1
d_gene: TRBD1
len: 14
v_gene: TRBV19
abundance: -
CDR3nt: TGTGCCAGTAGCTACAGGGGGCTCGACACTGAAGCTTTCTTT
CDR3aa: CASSYRGLDTEAFF

j_gene: TRBJ2-7
d_gene: TRBD2
len: 18
v_gene: TRBV5-1
abundance: -
CDR3nt: TGCGCCAGCAGCTTGGGTGGGTCTAGCGGGAGTATTGCGTACGAGCAGTACTTC
CDR3aa: CASSLGGSSGSIAYEQYF

j_gene: TRBJ2-3
d_gene: TRBD2
len: 14
v_gene: TRBV29-1
abundance: few
CDR3nt: TGCAGCGTTGAATTGCGGGAGGGCCAAGATACGCAGTATTTT
CDR3aa: CSVELREGQDTQYF

j_gene: TRBJ2-7
d_gene: TRBD2
len: 15
v_gene: TRBV7-9
abundance: many
CDR3nt: TGTGCCAGCAGCTTGCGACTAGCGGGAGTGGAAGAGCAGTACTTC
CDR3aa: CASSLRLAGVEEQYF

j_gene: TRBJ2-4
d_gene: -
len: 13
v_gene: TRBV7-2
abundance: few
CDR3nt: TGTGCCAGCACCCCTCGAGGGAGTGGCCCCCAGTACTTC
CDR3aa: CASTPRGSGPQYF

j_gene: TRBJ2-7
d_gene: TRBD2
len: 16
v_gene: TRBV5-1
abundance: -
CDR3nt: TGCGCCAGCAGCACTGGACTAGCGACTAGCTCCTACGAGCAGTACTTC
CDR3aa: CASSTGLATSSYEQYF

j_gene: TRBJ2-1
d_gene: -
len: 16
v_gene: TRBV5-6
abundance: -
CDR3nt: TGTGCCAGCATTCTGTTGGGCGAGGGGTACTACAATGAGCAGTTCTTC
CDR3aa: CASILLGEGYYNEQFF

j_gene: TRBJ2-1
d_gene: -
len: 13
v_gene: TRBV7-9
abundance: few
CDR3nt: TGTGCCAGCAGCTTAGCCCCCGAGTATGAGCAGTTCTTC
CDR3aa: CASSLAPEYEQFF

j_gene: TRBJ2-2
d_gene: -
len: 17
v_gene: TRBV5-5
abundance: many
CDR3nt: TGTGCCAGCAGCTTGCGGTGGTGGGCAGAGAACACCGGGGAGCTGTTTTTT
CDR3aa: CASSLRWWAENTGELFF

j_gene: TRBJ2-2
d_gene: -
len: 16
v_gene: TRBV5-5
abundance: -
CDR3nt: TGTGCCAGCAGCTTGGAACCCGGGCTGAACACCGGGGAGCTGTTTTTT
CDR3aa: CASSLEPGLNTGELFF

j_gene: TRBJ1-1
d_gene: -
len: 15
v_gene: TRBV5-4
abundance: -
CDR3nt: TGTGCCAGCAGCTTGAAGTCGGGGATGCACACTGAAGCTTTCTTT
CDR3aa: CASSLKSGMHTEAFF

j_gene: TRBJ2-7
d_gene: -
len: 15
v_gene: TRBV27
abundance: -
CDR3nt: TGTGCCAGCAGTTTAGCCGTTACAGGTTCCTACGAGCAGTACTTC
CDR3aa: CASSLAVTGSYEQYF

j_gene: TRBJ2-1
d_gene: TRBD2
len: 13
v_gene: TRBV7-9
abundance: few
CDR3nt: TGTGCCAGCAGCTGGGCGGGAGGATATGAGCAGTTCTTC
CDR3aa: CASSWAGGYEQFF

j_gene: TRBJ2-1
d_gene: -
len: 13
v_gene: TRBV3-1
abundance: -
CDR3nt: TGTGCCAGCAGCCATCTCAGCACGGGTGAGCAGTTCTTC
CDR3aa: CASSHLSTGEQFF

j_gene: TRBJ2-7
d_gene: -
len: 11
v_gene: TRBV2
abundance: -
CDR3nt: TGTGCCAGCAGCCCCGGCCACGAGCAGTACTTC
CDR3aa: CASSPGHEQYF

j_gene: TRBJ2-7
d_gene: -
len: 16
v_gene: TRBV4-3
abundance: few
CDR3nt: TGCGCCAGCAGCCAAACGGCGGGGCAGTCGGCCTACGAGCAGTACTTC
CDR3aa: CASSQTAGQSAYEQYF

j_gene: TRBJ2-5
d_gene: TRBD1
len: 16
v_gene: TRBV11-2
abundance: -
CDR3nt: TGTGCCAGCAGCTTCTCGACGACAGGGACCCAAGAGACCCAGTACTTC
CDR3aa: CASSFSTTGTQETQYF

j_gene: TRBJ2-2
d_gene: -
len: 16
v_gene: TRBV12-3/TRBV12-4
abundance: -
CDR3nt: TGTGCCAGCAGGGCGGGTCCTTTCACAGTTGGCGGGGAGCTGTTTTTT
CDR3aa: CASRAGPFTVGGELFF

j_gene: TRBJ2-7
d_gene: TRBD2
len: 10
v_gene: TRBV7-3
abundance: -
CDR3nt: TGTGCCAACTACGGCGGGAGTCCGTACTTC
CDR3aa: CANYGGSPYF

j_gene: TRBJ2-7
d_gene: -
len: 12
v_gene: TRBV29-1
abundance: -
CDR3nt: TGCAGCGTTGCGACAAGGAGCTACGAGCAGTACTTC
CDR3aa: CSVATRSYEQYF

j_gene: TRBJ2-2
d_gene: -
len: 14
v_gene: TRBV7-6
abundance: -
CDR3nt: TGTGCCAGCAGCCCGGACGGGGGAGCCGGGGAGCTGTTTTTT
CDR3aa: CASSPDGGAGELFF

j_gene: TRBJ2-5
d_gene: -
len: 18
v_gene: TRBV11-2
abundance: few
CDR3nt: TGTGCCAGCAGCTTAGTGGTAGCTCCCAGCGGTTTGCAAGAGACCCAGTACTTC
CDR3aa: CASSLVVAPSGLQETQYF

j_gene: TRBJ2-2
d_gene: TRBD2
len: 13
v_gene: TRBV6-6
abundance: many
CDR3nt: TGTGCCAGCAAAACTAGCGGGCCCGGGGAGCTGTTTTTT
CDR3aa: CASKTSGPGELFF

j_gene: TRBJ1-1
d_gene: -
len: 13
v_gene: TRBV6-6
abundance: -
CDR3nt: TGTGCCAGCAAAACGGGCAGGGAACAGAGAGCTTTCTTT
CDR3aa: CASKTGREQRAFF

j_gene: TRBJ2-1
d_gene: -
len: 15
v_gene: TRBV29-1
abundance: -
CDR3nt: TGCAGCGTTGAAGGGGCAGGAAAAATTTACAATGAGCAGTTCTTC
CDR3aa: CSVEGAGKIYNEQFF

j_gene: TRBJ1-5
d_gene: -
len: 13
v_gene: TRBV5-1
abundance: -
CDR3nt: TGCGCCAGCAGCTACGAGGCTTACCAGCCCCAGCATTTT
CDR3aa: CASSYEAYQPQHF

j_gene: TRBJ2-5
d_gene: -
len: 14
v_gene: TRBV7-8
abundance: few
CDR3nt: TGTGCCAGCAGCTTGGACGCTGCGGCATTGACCCAGTACTTC
CDR3aa: CASSLDAAALTQYF